This TCR beta chain comes out of a study of cytomegalovirus exposure and HLA in healthy donors. Turning to this clone: Its antigen is undetermined.

Vbeta (60) and Jbeta (13) primers were used in the PCR. In the original workflow: Approximately 87 million unique TCR beta chains, roughly 11 million shared, were counted in a later analysis. Generated by immunoSEQ multiplex PCR, the TCRdb table keeps only in-frame clones and is missing some. From that table come the V and J calls and clone size; the DNA was used to work out D and trimming. The table includes nearly 300,000 clones, about nine tenths detected once. Study-wide results and limits: The presence/absence work took it that sequencing depth was about the same across donors.

V was pared by 4 bases and J by 1 base, with 11 bases of the junction left unmatched. Germline CDR1 is SGHDT and CDR2 is YYEEEE. The CDR3 runs 17 residues. The receptor's source is a man in his forties in good health and CMV-seropositive. The sample taken for sequencing was PBMCs. This rearrangement joins TRBV5-6 to TRBJ2-3; 8 bases line up with TRBD2. CDR3 in DNA: TGTGCCAGCAGCGGAGTTCTAGCGGGTTTCGGCACAGATACGCAGTATTTT. Its translation: CASSGVLAGFGTDTQYF.